Each of the 5 T cell receptor beta chains below was sequenced from the same sample in a study of monozygotic twins with inflammatory bowel disease. TCRdb reprocessed the 5' RACE reads and stores each CDR3 protein as one record, lacking DNA. The sample's table shows just over 300,000 distinct CDR3 sequences. The specimen was blood. Source of these receptors: a human donor with ulcerative colitis or Crohn's disease, or a healthy co-twin of an affected twin (not recorded which).

The chain carries TRBV29-1 and TRBJ2-1; the D gene TCRdb calls, TRBD1, cannot be checked with no DNA. Germline assignment: CDR1 SQVTM and CDR2 ANQGSEA. The CDR3 has 14 amino acids. CDR3 in amino acids: CSVGLPERNNEQFF.

The V and J genes are TRBV5-6 and TRBJ1-2; the TCRdb call, TRBD1, lacks DNA for checking. CDR1 SGHDT and CDR2 YYEEEE come from the germline V gene. CDR3 length: 16 residues. This CDR3 reads CASSLDGTGLNYGYTF.

The chain carries TRBV5-1 and TRBJ2-7. CDR1 is SGHRS and CDR2 is YFSETQ in the germline V gene. CDR3 length: 13 residues. CDR3 sequence: CASSWDRAGEQYF.

V gene TRBV5-1 combines with J gene TRBJ2-3. The CDR3 extends over 15 amino acids. Germline V gene lookup returns CDR1 SGHRS and CDR2 YFSETQ. The CDR3: CASSLARASTDTQYF. Full variable domain (outside the CDR3, taken from reference TRBV5-1 and TRBJ2-3): KAGVTQTPRYLIKTRGQQVTLSCSPISGHRSVSWYQQTPGQGLQFLFEYFSETQRNKGNFPGRFSGRQFSNSRSEMNVSTLELGDSALYLCASSLARASTDTQYFGPGTRLTVL.

The chain recombines TRBV15 with TRBJ2-1; TCRdb calls TRBD2, which cannot be checked without DNA. The length of the CDR3 is 17 residues. Germline V gene sequence: CDR1 LNHNV, CDR2 YYDKDF (reference sequence). CDR3 in amino acids: CATSRDPGLIKLNEQFF.